A selection of T cell receptor beta chains follows, all from one sample in a study of early T cells in non-severe SARS-CoV-2 infection. TCRdb ran MiXCR on the 5' RACE reads and lists one entry per CDR3 protein. The sample holds about 79,000 distinct CDR3 sequences, approximately 13% seen once. Sample: whole blood. The receptors here all came from an adult who was a healthcare worker with PCR-confirmed SARS-CoV-2 infection or an uninfected control (not recorded which). CDR3s include the opening cysteine and the closing phenylalanine or tryptophan. The D gene is left open where the match is weak. The size of a clone is reported for some rows only, either as once, few or many, or as a class for expanded clones.

cdr3_aa,d_call,clone_size,j_call,v_call
CSAADLYEQYF,-,few,TRBJ2-7,TRBV29-1
CSATALGEQFF,-,few,TRBJ2-1,TRBV29-1
CSMFRVGEQFF,-,many,TRBJ2-1,TRBV29-1
CSAREGTGANVLTF,-,few,TRBJ2-6,TRBV20-1
CSVEVVPYEQYF,-,-,TRBJ2-7,TRBV29-1
CASSEGLYQETQYF,-,-,TRBJ2-5,TRBV2
CAISESFGAVGSYNEQFF,-,many,TRBJ2-1,TRBV10-3
CASSPYDSGKEQYF,TRBD2,once,TRBJ2-7,TRBV7-2
CASSQVAQPETQYF,-,many,TRBJ2-5,TRBV3-1
CATTITRGFETQYF,-,-,TRBJ2-5,TRBV15
CASSQLSAYEQYF,-,few,TRBJ2-7,TRBV18
CASRLRATGELFF,-,many,TRBJ2-2,TRBV19
CASARDRGYEKLFF,TRBD1,-,TRBJ1-4,TRBV5-1
CASSEVGDGELFF,-,few,TRBJ2-2,TRBV6-1
CASSFVGAGELFF,-,few,TRBJ2-2,TRBV7-3
CASSTRGNEQFF,-,many,TRBJ2-1,TRBV7-2
CSARDLANYEQYF,-,few,TRBJ2-7,TRBV20-1
CSVELPDRLQETQYF,-,many,TRBJ2-5,TRBV29-1